This TCR beta chain was sequenced during a study of blood T cell repertoires in COVID-19. This clone is a singleton in its sample. Measured with immunoSEQ multiplex PCR; TCRdb has only the in-frame clones, and not every one. Among 330,000 or so clones listed, about 91% were seen once. V was clipped by 2 bases and J by 5 bases, with 12 bases between them. CDR3 size: 14 residues. The germline V gene encodes CDR1 LGHNA and CDR2 YNFKEQ. The receptor was isolated from a man in his thirties or forties with COVID-19, enrolled during active disease. The chain links TRBV4-2 to TRBJ1-2; tentative D call: TRBD1 (6 bases). The sequencing input was peripheral blood. CDR3 protein: CASSQSGAIYGYTF. For the CDR3, the DNA is TGTGCCAGCAGCCAATCAGGGGCGATATATGGCTACACCTTC.